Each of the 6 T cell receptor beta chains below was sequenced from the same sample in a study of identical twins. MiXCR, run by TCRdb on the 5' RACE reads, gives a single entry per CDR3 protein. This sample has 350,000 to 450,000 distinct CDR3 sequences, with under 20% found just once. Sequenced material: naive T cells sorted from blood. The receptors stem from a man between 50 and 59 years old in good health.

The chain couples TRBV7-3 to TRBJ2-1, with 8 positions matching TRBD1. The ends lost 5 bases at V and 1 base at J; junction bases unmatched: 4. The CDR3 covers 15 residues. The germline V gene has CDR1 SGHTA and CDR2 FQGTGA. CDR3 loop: CASSKRQGSYNEQFF. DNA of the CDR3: TGTGCCAGCAGCAAAAGACAGGGGTCCTACAATGAGCAGTTCTTC.

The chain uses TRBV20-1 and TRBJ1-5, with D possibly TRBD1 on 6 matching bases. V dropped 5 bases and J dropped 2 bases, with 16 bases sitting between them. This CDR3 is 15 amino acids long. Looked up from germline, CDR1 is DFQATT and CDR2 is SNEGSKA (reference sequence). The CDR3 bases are TGCAGTGCTCCAGTCGGGGGGCTGGGCAATCAGCCCCAGCATTTT. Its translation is CSAPVGGLGNQPQHF.

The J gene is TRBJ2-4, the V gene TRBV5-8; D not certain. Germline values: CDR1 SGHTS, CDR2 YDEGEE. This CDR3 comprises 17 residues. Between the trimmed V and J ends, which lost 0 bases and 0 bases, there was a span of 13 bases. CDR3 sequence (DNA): TGTGCCAGCAGCTTGGGCCAAATAGAACTAGCCAAAAACATTCAGTACTTC. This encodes CASSLGQIELAKNIQYF.

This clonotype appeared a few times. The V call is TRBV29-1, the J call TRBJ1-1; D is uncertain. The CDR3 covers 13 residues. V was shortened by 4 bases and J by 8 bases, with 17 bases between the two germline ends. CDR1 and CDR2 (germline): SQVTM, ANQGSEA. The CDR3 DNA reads TGCAGCGTTGTATGGCCGGCCGATAGGGAAGCTTTCTTT. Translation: CSVVWPADREAFF.

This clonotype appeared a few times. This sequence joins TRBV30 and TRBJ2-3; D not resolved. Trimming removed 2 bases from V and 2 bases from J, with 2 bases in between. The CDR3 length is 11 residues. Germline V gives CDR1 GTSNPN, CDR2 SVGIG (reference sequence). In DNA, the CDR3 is TGTGCCTGGAGTTTCACAGATACGCAGTATTTT. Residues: CAWSFTDTQYF.

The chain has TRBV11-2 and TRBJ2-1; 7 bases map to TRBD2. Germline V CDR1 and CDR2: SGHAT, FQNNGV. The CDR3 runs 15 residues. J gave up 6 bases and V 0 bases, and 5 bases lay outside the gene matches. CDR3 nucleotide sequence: TGTGCCAGCAGCTTAGACCTCCCGGGGGGCAATGAGCAGTTCTTC. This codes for CASSLDLPGGNEQFF. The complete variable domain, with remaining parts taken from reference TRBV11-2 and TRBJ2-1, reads EAGVAQSPRYKIIEKRQSVAFWCNPISGHATLYWYQQILGQGPKLLIQFQNNGVVDDSQLPKDRFSAERLKGVDSTLKIQPAKLEDSAVYLCASSLDLPGGNEQFFGPGTRLTVL.